Below, 20 T cell receptor beta chains from the same sample are listed, as sequenced in a study of control samples from healthy donors and cancer patients. Data came from immunoSEQ multiplex PCR; TCRdb stores just in-frame clones and leaves some out. In the table there are 110,000 or so clones, around 89% of which are singletons. Sequencing input: blood. All receptors derive from a woman aged 50 to 65 in good health.

The chain employs TRBV7-8 and TRBJ2-3; the D gene could be TRBD1 or TRBD2 (5 bases each). Germline V lookup: CDR1 SGHVS, CDR2 FQNEAQ. The CDR3 has 16 residues. The ends were cut back, 4 bases at V and 4 bases at J, with 18 bases in the middle. The CDR3 is CASSYSRDLGPDTQYF. The CDR3 nucleotides are TGTGCCAGCAGCTACTCTCGGGACCTAGGGCCAGATACGCAGTATTTT.

The chain uses TRBV23-1 and TRBJ1-1; D call uncertain. TRBV23-1 is assigned to the ORF class and has an uncertain function. The V end lost 0 bases, the J end lost 5 bases, and 10 bases lay between the germline ends. The CDR3 spans 14 residues. The CDR3 coding sequence is TGCGCCAGCAGTCAATCTCCGGAAAGTACTGAAGCTTTCTTT. This gives the protein CASSQSPESTEAFF.

This clone has a single count. This rearrangement joins TRBV30 to TRBJ1-3; D call uncertain. The germline gives CDR1 GTSNPN, CDR2 SVGIG (reference sequence). This CDR3 has 15 amino acids. V was cut by 0 bases and J by 0 bases, with 9 bases left in between. CDR3 DNA sequence: TGTGCCTGGAGTGTCCGTGGAGGCTCTGGAAACACCATATATTTT. Its protein is CAWSVRGGSGNTIYF.

The chain employs TRBV5-1 and TRBJ1-1; D uncertain. Between the trimmed V and J ends, which lost 3 bases and 5 bases, there was a span of 14 bases. Germline V gene lookup returns CDR1 SGHRS and CDR2 YFSETQ. This CDR3 is 14 amino acids long. CDR3 coding DNA: TGCGCCAGCAGCTCCGAGGTTGACGTGACTGAAGCTTTCTTT. Its protein is CASSSEVDVTEAFF.

The CDR3 nucleotides are TGTGCCTGGAGTTTGGTTGGGCAGGGAAAACTGTTTTTT. This translates into CAWSLVGQGKLFF. The chain recombines TRBV30 with TRBJ1-4, with D perhaps matching TRBD1 (5 bases). In germline, CDR1 is GTSNPN, CDR2 SVGIG (reference sequence). This CDR3 region has 13 residues. V was clipped by 2 bases and J by 10 bases, with 14 bases between them.

V gene TRBV5-3 combines with J gene TRBJ1-2; D gene uncertain. TRBV5-3 has ORF status, its function being uncertain. V was shortened by 10 bases and J by 7 bases, with 11 bases between the two germline ends. CDR3 size: 10 residues. As DNA, the CDR3 is TGTGCCTCAAAGTGTCGTGGCTACACCTTC. This encodes CASKCRGYTF.

This clone was picked up one time. The same CDR3 arises from other DNA sequences in this sample as well. The J gene is TRBJ2-1, the V gene TRBV4-3; TRBD2 is a possible D gene (5 bases). The CDR3 loop spans 17 amino acids. V dropped 0 bases and J dropped 2 bases, with 14 bases sitting between them. Germline values: CDR1 LGHNA, CDR2 YSLEER. The CDR3 DNA sequence: TGCGCCAGCAGCCAAGATCGGGGTAGTGGGGCCTACAATGAGCAGTTCTTC. It encodes CASSQDRGSGAYNEQFF.

The CDR3 protein is CASSQEGGLPEYGYTF. CDR3 DNA sequence: TGCGCCAGCAGCCAAGAGGGTGGGCTACCCGAGTATGGCTACACCTTC. The chain employs TRBV4-1 and TRBJ1-2; D gene uncertain. The CDR3 extends over 16 amino acids. With 0 bases removed from V and 5 bases from J, the gap between germline ends came to 16 bases. Germline lookup yields CDR1 MGHRA and CDR2 YSYEKL.

The V call is TRBV12-3 or TRBV12-4, the J call TRBJ2-5; D not resolved. V dropped 6 bases and J dropped 4 bases, with 12 bases sitting between them. The CDR3 has 13 amino acids. The CDR3 DNA sequence: TGTGCCAGCAGCTACGGTACGGCAGAGACCCAGTACTTC. This encodes CASSYGTAETQYF.

This clone turned up a few times. The rearrangement links TRBV6-5 to TRBJ1-5, with D possibly TRBD1 on 5 matching bases. Between the trimmed V and J ends, which lost 4 bases and 10 bases, there was a span of 14 bases. Germline CDR1 is MNHEY and CDR2 is SVGAGI. The CDR3 is 13 amino acids. CDR3: CASSSGGTRPQHF. The CDR3 bases are TGTGCCAGCAGTTCGGGGGGGACCCGTCCCCAGCATTTT.

This chain links TRBV2 with TRBJ1-1; D is unclear. Trimming pared 3 bases from V and 1 base from J, leaving 15 bases between. Germline V gene lookup returns CDR1 SNHLY and CDR2 FYNNEI. The length of the CDR3 is 16 residues. CDR3 sequence (DNA): TGTGCCAGCAGTGAGGGTAAGAGGTTGGGGAACACTGAAGCTTTCTTT. Protein: CASSEGKRLGNTEAFF. The full variable domain, with the rest looked up from reference TRBV2 and TRBJ1-1, is EPEVTQTPSHQVTQMGQEVILRCVPISNHLYFYWYRQILGQKVEFLVSFYNNEISEKSEIFDDQFSVERPDGSNFTLKIRSTKLEDSAMYFCASSEGKRLGNTEAFFGQGTRLTVV.

In this sample, this clone turned up once. The chain recombines TRBV18 with TRBJ1-4; 8 nucleotides agree with TRBD1. The CDR3 length is 15 residues. Trimming removed 1 base from V and 7 bases from J; junction bases left unmatched: 5. From germline, CDR1 is KGHSH and CDR2 LQKENI. This CDR3 reads CASSPRQQGGEKLFF. In DNA, the CDR3 is TGTGCCAGCTCACCACGACAACAGGGGGGTGAAAAACTGTTTTTT.

V is TRBV3-1 (or the pseudogene TRBV3-2) and J is TRBJ2-1; 10 nucleotides align to TRBD2. Germline V gene lookup returns CDR1 LGHDT and CDR2 YNNKEL (reference sequence). With 4 bases clipped from V and 0 bases from J, the junction kept 9 bases outside the gene matches. This CDR3 contains 18 residues. CDR3 in amino acids: CASSPDSGGLSSYNEQFF. In DNA, the CDR3 is TGTGCCAGCAGCCCTGATAGCGGGGGGTTGAGCTCCTACAATGAGCAGTTCTTC.

The rearrangement joins TRBV27 to TRBJ2-3, with TRBD2 matching 7 bases. The CDR3 is 15 residues long. Germline-derived CDR1 and CDR2 are MNHEY and SMNVEV (reference sequence). Germline trimming cut 2 bases from V and 0 bases from J; bases unmatched to any gene: 2. The CDR3 region has the DNA TGTGCCAGCAGTTTACTAGCGGCGAGCACAGATACGCAGTATTTT. Amino acids: CASSLLAASTDTQYF.

This chain links TRBV30 with TRBJ1-5, with 7 positions matching TRBD1. Unmatched junction bases numbered 11, after V lost 4 bases and J lost 5 bases. The CDR3 spans 15 residues. Germline assignment: CDR1 GTSNPN and CDR2 SVGIG (reference sequence). CDR3 residues: CAWNQGGTEDQPQHF. The CDR3 DNA follows: TGTGCCTGGAACCAGGGGGGGACGGAAGATCAGCCCCAGCATTTT.

The chain couples TRBV29-1 to TRBJ2-1; unclear D gene. CDR1 SQVTM and CDR2 ANQGSEA come from the germline V gene. The CDR3 sequence is 12 residues long. The V gene lost 7 bases and the J gene lost 13 bases, with 20 bases spanning the gap. The CDR3 coding sequence is TGCAGCGCCTCCCTAGATCCTACCTTACAGTTCTTC. Its translation: CSASLDPTLQFF.

The V call is TRBV3-1 (or the pseudogene TRBV3-2), the J call TRBJ1-2; no firm D call. The CDR3 covers 15 residues. The germline gives CDR1 LGHDT, CDR2 YNNKEL (reference sequence). Trimming left V 0 bases short and J 3 bases short, with 11 bases between. CDR3: CASSQDFQMDYGYTF. CDR3 nucleotide sequence: TGTGCCAGCAGCCAAGATTTTCAGATGGACTATGGCTACACCTTC.

The V and J genes are TRBV6-1 and TRBJ2-7; TRBD2 agrees at 7 bases. The CDR3 consists of 17 residues. After removal of 3 bases from V and 1 base from J, the junction contained 12 bases not matched to a gene. Germline CDR1 and CDR2: MNHNS and SASEGT. CDR3 bases: TGTGCCAGCAGTGACTACCGGAGCGGGGCCCAATCCTACGAGCAGTACTTC. Translated: CASSDYRSGAQSYEQYF.

The genes are TRBV19 and TRBJ2-2; 9 positions match TRBD2. V was pared by 5 bases and J by 5 bases, with 6 bases of the junction left unmatched. The length of the CDR3 is 15 residues. Looked up from germline, CDR1 is LNHDA and CDR2 is SQIVND (reference sequence). CDR3 nucleotide sequence: TGTGCCAGTAGTTGGGCTAGCGGGAAAACCGGGGAGCTGTTTTTT. Residues: CASSWASGKTGELFF.

This rearrangement joins TRBV11-2 to TRBJ2-1; no clear D. The CDR3 has 15 amino acids. The germline CDR1 and CDR2 sequences are SGHAT and FQNNGV. Trimming removed 1 base from V and 4 bases from J, with 11 bases in between. The CDR3 region has the DNA TGTGCCAGCAGCTTAGCACCTGGCCGATACAATGAGCAGTTCTTC. It yields the protein CASSLAPGRYNEQFF.